This T cell receptor (beta chain) was sequenced in a study of shared clonotypes between healthy human individuals. Libraries were prepared by immunoSEQ multiplex PCR; TCRdb keeps only in-frame clonotypes and omits some of them. This sample has 2,100,000 or so clones; almost 96% occur once, and the top ten carry roughly 0.13%. The count of this clone is one. Trimming left V 5 bases short and J 7 bases short, with 15 bases between. CDR3 length: 14 amino acids. CDR1 and CDR2 (germline): MNHEY, SVGAGI. The sample was naive CD4+ T cells sorted from blood. The subset was: CD45RA+ positively selected. The clonotype was recovered from a man aged 18 to 30 in good health. This chain links TRBV6-5 with TRBJ1-3; D is unresolved. In DNA, the CDR3 is TGTGCCAGCAGTGCCCCGGGCGGGGATAACACCATATATTTT. Amino acids: CASSAPGGDNTIYF.